This is a list of T cell receptor beta chains from one sample in a study of control samples from healthy donors and cancer patients. The table came from immunoSEQ multiplex PCR; TCRdb's copy has only in-frame clones and leaves some out. The sample contains around 75,000 clones, approximately 92% of which appear only once. The sample consisted of blood. Source of these receptors: a woman aged 60-75 years in good health. The conserved cysteine and the conserved F or W are not part of the CDR3 here. Fields, in order: D gene, V gene, J gene, CDR3 protein. The D gene is left open where the match is weak.

>.|TRBV28|TRBJ1-6
ASSDQTYNSPLH
>.|TRBV27|TRBJ1-6
ASTTGGSPLH
>.|TRBV7-9|TRBJ2-7
ASSSLDPHEQY
>.|TRBV30|TRBJ2-3
AWSVRGGGDTQY
>TRBD2|TRBV3-1/TRBV3-2|TRBJ2-1
ASSQAGTSGRSSYNEQF
>.|TRBV30|TRBJ1-4
ACLGPSNEKLF
>TRBD1|TRBV29-1|TRBJ1-2
SASTGVDYGYT
>.|TRBV4-2|TRBJ1-3
ASSRGDTIY
>.|TRBV10-1|TRBJ1-1
ASRNRMNTEAF
>TRBD1|TRBV30|TRBJ2-6
AGRPRQGKRTGANVLT
>TRBD1|TRBV18|TRBJ1-2
ASSLAPRVRDRSYGYT
>TRBD2|TRBV7-9|TRBJ2-1
ASSLDPGLATYNEQF
>.|TRBV28|TRBJ1-5
ASSLWQGNQPQH
>.|TRBV29-1|TRBJ1-4
SAMERTNEKLF
>TRBD1|TRBV6-1|TRBJ1-3
ASSERPGQYSGNTIY
>TRBD1|TRBV28|TRBJ1-5
ASKKDRGYDQPQH
>.|TRBV4-2|TRBJ2-2
ASSQEVTNTGELF
>.|TRBV28|TRBJ1-1
ASSLTAKATEAF
>.|TRBV5-1|TRBJ2-2
ASSSSGTNTGELF
>.|TRBV30|TRBJ1-5
AWSLQGNQPQH
>TRBD1|TRBV2|TRBJ1-2
ASSQQGRGGYT
>TRBD2|TRBV5-1|TRBJ2-1
ASSLEPSGSGQF
>.|TRBV9|TRBJ2-1
ASSPQYNEQF
>TRBD1|TRBV10-1|TRBJ1-1
ASSRTGGSEAF
>TRBD1|TRBV7-8|TRBJ2-7
ASSRTGPVELEQY
>TRBD2|TRBV3-1/TRBV3-2|TRBJ2-6
ASSQGLAGPRSGANVLT
>TRBD1|TRBV24-1|TRBJ2-1
ATSDLRTGPILDNEQF
>.|TRBV18|TRBJ1-3
ASSPNGDTIY
>.|TRBV5-1|TRBJ1-1
ASSLSGAPGGTEAF
>.|TRBV27|TRBJ2-1
ASSPPTSFYYNEQF
>.|TRBV30|TRBJ1-2
AWSARTQLGGYT